In its sample, the clone carrying this TCR beta chain was seen a few times. The data were taken from a study of blood T cell repertoires in COVID-19. Study-level background: Material from acute and convalescent COVID-19 was sourced from the United States, Italy and Spain.

Original processing methods: Reference gene primer amplification in the assay estimated nucleated cell counts. Measured with immunoSEQ multiplex PCR; TCRdb has only the in-frame clones, and not every one. The DNA was the basis for D and trimming; V, J and clone size are from that table. The profile shows 90,000 to 100,000 clones, 82% of them singletons. The ends lost 7 bases at V and 6 bases at J; junction bases unmatched: 8. This CDR3 is 13 amino acids long. The V gene's germline CDR1 is WNHNN and CDR2 SYGVQD (reference sequence). The TCR originated in a man at least 80 years old with acute or convalescent COVID-19. The chain is built from TRBV10-1 and TRBJ2-7, with 8 nucleotides matching TRBD2. Sequenced material: peripheral blood. The CDR3 region is CASNRAGESEQYF. The CDR3 DNA reads as TGCGCCAGCAACCGAGCGGGAGAAAGCGAGCAGTACTTC.